This T cell receptor (beta chain) is from a study of cytomegalovirus exposure and HLA in healthy donors. General study points: A later analysis associated 16,951 TCR beta sequences with HLA alleles at a 0.05 false discovery rate. A missense DCLRE1C variant was associated with V- and J-gene trimming of TCR beta chains in a later analysis, and an independent cohort replicated the association.

Sampled while nominally healthy, donors likely had unrecorded immune exposures. In its sample, this clone was seen a few times. What it recognizes is unknown. This CDR3 region has 12 residues. Germline V gene lookup returns CDR1 SGHNT and CDR2 YYREEE (reference sequence). V was trimmed by 1 base and J by 4 bases, leaving 4 bases between them. PCR amplification relied on 60 Vbeta primers (plus 13 Jbeta primers). Profiling relied on immunoSEQ multiplex PCR, and the TCRdb table lists in-frame clones only, not all of them. The sample consists of roughly 160,000 clones, 80% to 90% of them appearing once. Input material: PBMCs. This chain uses TRBV5-4 with TRBJ2-3; D is unclear. This TCR came from a man aged 18 to 30 in good health and CMV-seropositive. The CDR3 nucleotides read TGTGCCAGCAGCTTGTCAGCAGATACGCAGTATTTT. It translates to CASSLSADTQYF. Looking up the rest from reference TRBV5-4 and TRBJ2-3 gives the full variable domain: ETGVTQSPTHLIKTRGQQVTLRCSSQSGHNTVSWYQQALGQGPQFIFQYYREEENGRGNFPPRFSGLQFPNYSSELNVNALELDDSALYLCASSLSADTQYFGPGTRLTVL.